The next 3 T cell receptor beta chains were all read from a single sample in a study of cytomegalovirus exposure and HLA in healthy donors. The PCR made use of 60 Vbeta and 13 Jbeta primers. TCRdb keeps only in-frame clones here, not all; method: immunoSEQ multiplex PCR. The sample records more than 140,000 clones, approximately 82% being singletons. Sequenced material: PBMCs. The source is a middle-aged man in good health and CMV-seronegative.

The gene calls are TRBV7-2 and TRBJ2-5; 8 nucleotides line up with TRBD1. The DNA end is more similar to TRBJ2-7, so the J call may be wrong. This CDR3 has 14 amino acids. The V gene's germline CDR1 is SGHTA and CDR2 FQGNSA. The DNA for the CDR3 is TGTGCCAGCCACGGACAGGGAGAGGGGGACGAGCAGTACTTC. Its protein is CASHGQGEGDEQYF.

A single count supports this clone. Other DNA sequences in the sample encode the same CDR3. V usage is TRBV5-1 and J usage is TRBJ1-5, with D perhaps TRBD1 (6 bases). V lost 2 bases and J lost 1, with 13 bases in between. The CDR3 spans 16 residues. Germline V lookup: CDR1 SGHRS, CDR2 YFSETQ. CDR3 DNA sequence: TGCGCCAGCAGCTTAGAGGGGGGGCCGAGCAATCAGCCCCAGCATTTT. It encodes CASSLEGGPSNQPQHF.

The chain links TRBV10-3 to TRBJ1-1; D might be TRBD1 (6 bases). Trimming shortened V by 6 bases and J by 8 bases, and 19 bases separated the two germline ends. Germline V gene sequence: CDR1 ENHRY, CDR2 SYGVKD. This CDR3 has 14 residues. This CDR3 reads CAIRFEVGTTEAFF. DNA for the CDR3: TGTGCCATCAGATTCGAAGTAGGGACAACAGAAGCTTTCTTT.